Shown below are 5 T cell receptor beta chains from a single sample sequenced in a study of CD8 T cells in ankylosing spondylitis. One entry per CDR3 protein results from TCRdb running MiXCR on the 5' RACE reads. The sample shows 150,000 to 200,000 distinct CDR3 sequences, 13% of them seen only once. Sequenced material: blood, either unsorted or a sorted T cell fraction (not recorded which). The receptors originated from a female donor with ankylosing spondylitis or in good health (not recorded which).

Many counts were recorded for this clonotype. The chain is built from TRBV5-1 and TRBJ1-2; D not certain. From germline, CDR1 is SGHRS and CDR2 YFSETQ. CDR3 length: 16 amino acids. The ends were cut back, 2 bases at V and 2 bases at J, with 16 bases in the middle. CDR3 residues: CASSLTTGQNNYGYTF. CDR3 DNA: TGCGCCAGCAGCTTAACTACCGGGCAGAACAACTATGGCTACACCTTC.

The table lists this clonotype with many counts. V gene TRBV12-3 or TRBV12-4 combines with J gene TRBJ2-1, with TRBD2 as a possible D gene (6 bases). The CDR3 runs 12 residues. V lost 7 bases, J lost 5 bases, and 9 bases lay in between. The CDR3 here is CASNGGNNEQFF. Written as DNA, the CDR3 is TGTGCCAGCAACGGGGGAAACAATGAGCAGTTCTTC.

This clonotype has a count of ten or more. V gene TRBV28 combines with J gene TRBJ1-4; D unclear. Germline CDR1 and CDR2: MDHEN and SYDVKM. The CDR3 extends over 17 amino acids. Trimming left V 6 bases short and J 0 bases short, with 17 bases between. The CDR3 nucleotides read TGTGCCAGCAGCCCCCTGCTGCTCAGCGCAACTAATGAAAAACTGTTTTTT. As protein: CASSPLLLSATNEKLFF.

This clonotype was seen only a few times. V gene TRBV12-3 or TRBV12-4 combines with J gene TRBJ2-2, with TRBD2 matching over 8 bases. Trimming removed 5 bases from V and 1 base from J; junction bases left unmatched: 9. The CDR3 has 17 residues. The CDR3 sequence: CASSPIGLAVNTGELFF. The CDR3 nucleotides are TGTGCCAGCAGTCCGATCGGACTAGCAGTGAACACCGGGGAGCTGTTTTTT.

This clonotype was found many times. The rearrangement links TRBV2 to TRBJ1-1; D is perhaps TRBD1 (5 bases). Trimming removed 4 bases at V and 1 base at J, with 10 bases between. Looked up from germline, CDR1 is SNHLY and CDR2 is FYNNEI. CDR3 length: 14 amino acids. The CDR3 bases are TGTGCCAGCAGTGGGGACGGGGAGAACACTGAAGCTTTCTTT. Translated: CASSGDGENTEAFF.